This section outlines one TCR beta chain sequence together with its context. The treatment here: randomized to nivolumab then ipilimumab (arm A) or the reverse (arm B). These data are taken from a study of sequential checkpoint blockade in melanoma. Data came from immunoSEQ multiplex PCR; TCRdb stores just in-frame clones and leaves some out. Of some 3,500 clones listed, roughly 21% are singletons. The length of the CDR3 is 15 residues. The germline V and J ends were trimmed by 3 bases and 0 bases, with 12 bases remaining between them. Germline CDR1 and CDR2: GTSNPN and SVGIG (reference sequence). Sequences were derived from tumor tissue (inferred from file names), sampled from a patient given nivolumab and ipilimumab in sequence. This TCR came from a human patient with melanoma. Some clones in this sample may be carry-over from other donors' samples. The chain joins TRBV30 to TRBJ2-4, with D possibly being TRBD2 (7 bases). The CDR3, as DNA: TGTGCCTGGAGAGGGGGGGTCTTAGCCAAAAACATTCAGTACTTC. Protein: CAWRGGVLAKNIQYF.